Shown below are 30 T cell receptor beta chains from a single sample sequenced in a study of cytomegalovirus exposure and HLA in healthy donors. The primer mix had 60 Vbeta and 13 Jbeta primers. Generated by immunoSEQ multiplex PCR, the TCRdb table keeps only in-frame clones and is missing some. Here the sample spans 120,000 to 150,000 clones, 68% being singletons. Sequencing was carried out using PBMCs. These receptor sequences come from a man in his 60s in good health and CMV-seronegative.

The chain couples TRBV11-2 to TRBJ2-3; D may be TRBD1 (5 bases). Per the germline V gene, CDR1 is SGHAT and CDR2 is FQNNGV. V was trimmed by 2 bases and J by 1 base, leaving 19 bases between them. The CDR3 contains 18 residues. CDR3 protein: CASSLHSAGKDGTDTQYF. CDR3 DNA sequence: TGTGCCAGCAGCTTACATTCGGCAGGGAAGGATGGCACAGATACGCAGTATTTT.

The J gene is TRBJ1-1, the V gene TRBV18; D gene uncertain. The CDR3 extends over 15 amino acids. The germline gives CDR1 KGHSH, CDR2 LQKENI. Trimming took 5 bases from V and 2 from J, leaving 15 bases between them. The CDR3 spells CASSLVTGTNTEAFF. The DNA for the CDR3 is TGTGCCAGCTCATTGGTAACGGGAACAAACACTGAAGCTTTCTTT. The full variable domain, in which reference TRBV18 and TRBJ1-1 provide the parts outside the CDR3, is NAGVMQNPRHLVRRRGQEARLRCSPMKGHSHVYWYRQLPEEGLKFMVYLQKENIIDESGMPKERFSAEFPKEGPSILRIQQVVRGDSAAYFCASSLVTGTNTEAFFGQGTRLTVV.

This sequence joins TRBV6-6 and TRBJ1-1; D is unresolved. The CDR3 sequence is 12 residues long. Trimming shortened V by 4 bases and J by 0 bases, and 3 bases separated the two germline ends. The V gene's germline CDR1 is MNHNY and CDR2 SVGAGI (reference sequence). The CDR3 region has the DNA TGTGCCAGCAGTTTAGTGAACACTGAAGCTTTCTTT. Amino acid sequence: CASSLVNTEAFF.

The rearrangement joins TRBV5-1 to TRBJ1-1; the D gene is possibly TRBD1 (6 bases). The CDR3 is 14 residues long. V was clipped by 1 base and J by 8 bases, with 15 bases between them. The V gene's germline CDR1 is SGHRS and CDR2 YFSETQ. CDR3 coding DNA: TGCGCCAGCAGCTTGTCCCGCGACGGGACAGAAGCTTTCTTT. Translated: CASSLSRDGTEAFF.

The CDR3 nucleotides read TGTGCCAGCAGCGTCCGGGGTAACTATGGCTACACCTTC. It specifies CASSVRGNYGYTF. J is TRBJ1-2 and V is TRBV5-8; D ambiguous. V was clipped by 4 bases and J by 1 base, with 8 bases between them. Germline V gives CDR1 SGHTS, CDR2 YDEGEE. The CDR3 is 13 amino acids.

The chain uses TRBV18 and TRBJ2-7; D gene uncertain. The CDR3 has 13 residues. Trimming removed 6 bases at V and 6 bases at J, with 15 bases between. Germline CDR1 reads KGHSH; CDR2 reads LQKENI. In nucleotides, the CDR3 is TGTGCCAGCTCGGAAGGCGCGCCAGGCGAGCAGTACTTC. Translation gives CASSEGAPGEQYF.

The chain combines TRBV5-4 with TRBJ2-3, with D tentatively TRBD2 (5 bases). This CDR3 has 13 amino acids. V lost 1 base and J 3 bases, leaving 6 bases between the germline ends. CDR1 SGHNT and CDR2 YYREEE come from the germline V gene (reference sequence). The CDR3 coding sequence is TGTGCCAGCAGCTTGCGGGGAACAGATACGCAGTATTTT. Amino acid sequence: CASSLRGTDTQYF.

The V and J genes are TRBV5-6 and TRBJ2-1; tentative D call: TRBD2 (6 bases). The germline V gene encodes CDR1 SGHDT and CDR2 YYEEEE. Trimming took off 2 bases at V and 8 bases at J, with 17 bases between the two ends. The CDR3 covers 15 residues. CDR3 loop: CASSFLTSFTDEQFF. The CDR3 DNA is TGTGCCAGCAGCTTTCTTACTAGCTTTACCGATGAGCAGTTCTTC. Drawing the rest from reference TRBV5-6 and TRBJ2-1, the complete variable domain is DAGVTQSPTHLIKTRGQQVTLRCSPKSGHDTVSWYQQALGQGPQFIFQYYEEEERQRGNFPDRFSGHQFPNYSSELNVNALLLGDSALYLCASSFLTSFTDEQFFGPGTRLTVL.

The gene calls are TRBV6-1 and TRBJ2-5; D remains unclear. Trimming took 7 bases from V and 2 from J, leaving 11 bases between them. Germline values: CDR1 MNHNS, CDR2 SASEGT. This CDR3 is built from 13 residues. CDR3 amino acids: CASNFNSQETQYF. The CDR3 DNA reads TGTGCCAGCAATTTCAATAGTCAAGAGACCCAGTACTTC.

V usage is TRBV20-1 and J usage is TRBJ1-2; TRBD1 is a possible D gene (5 bases). The germline CDR1 and CDR2 sequences are DFQATT and SNEGSKA (reference sequence). The CDR3 loop spans 9 amino acids. V lost 7 bases and J lost 6, with 6 bases in between. The CDR3 DNA sequence: TGCAGTGTGACAGATGGCTACACCTTC. As protein: CSVTDGYTF.

This chain connects TRBV30 to TRBJ1-5; D call uncertain. V lost 1 base to trimming and J lost 3 bases, with 7 bases between them. The CDR3 has 13 residues. Germline-derived CDR1 and CDR2 are GTSNPN and SVGIG (reference sequence). The CDR3 DNA sequence: TGTGCCTGGAGTGGGGAGCCCAATCAGCCCCAGCATTTT. As protein: CAWSGEPNQPQHF.

This clone was picked up a small number of times. J is TRBJ2-1 and V is TRBV28; 12 nucleotides line up with TRBD2. The ends lost 4 bases at V and 7 bases at J; junction bases unmatched: 5. This CDR3 region has 15 residues. Germline V CDR1 and CDR2: MDHEN, SYDVKM. The CDR3 spells CASSSSGRVFNEQFF. DNA of the CDR3: TGTGCCAGCAGTTCTAGCGGGAGGGTCTTTAATGAGCAGTTCTTC.

The V gene is TRBV19, the J gene TRBJ2-1; D gene uncertain. The germline V gene encodes CDR1 LNHDA and CDR2 SQIVND (reference sequence). The V end lost 7 bases, the J end lost 7 bases, and 14 bases lay between the germline ends. The length of the CDR3 is 13 residues. For the CDR3, the DNA is TGTGCCAGTACACAGTTACCCAAAAATGAGCAGTTCTTC. It codes for CASTQLPKNEQFF.

In its sample, this clone was seen a few times. The J gene is TRBJ2-1, the V gene TRBV2; no reliable D call. There are 11 residues in the CDR3. V lost 6 bases and J lost 12, with 12 bases in between. CDR1 and CDR2 from the germline V gene are SNHLY and FYNNEI. The CDR3 is CASSLGNRQFF. For the CDR3, the DNA is TGTGCCAGCAGCCTGGGCAATAGGCAGTTCTTC.

The chain has TRBV5-6 and TRBJ1-4; no reliable D call. The V and J ends lost 0 bases and 0 bases respectively, with 6 bases between them. Germline CDR1 is SGHDT and CDR2 is YYEEEE. The length of the CDR3 is 15 residues. The CDR3 region is CASSLAGPTNEKLFF. As DNA, the CDR3 is TGTGCCAGCAGCTTGGCAGGCCCAACTAATGAAAAACTGTTTTTT.

This clone turned up a few times. The chain employs TRBV28 and TRBJ1-2; tentatively, D is TRBD1 (6 bases). Germline CDR1 reads MDHEN; CDR2 reads SYDVKM. The V and J ends lost 5 bases and 5 bases respectively, with 15 bases between them. This CDR3 comprises 14 residues. CDR3 residues: CASSPLGGRYGYTF. DNA of the CDR3: TGTGCCAGCAGTCCGCTGGGGGGGCGATATGGCTACACCTTC.

This clone was detected once. CDR3 loop: CASSSTGGDYGYTF. The CDR3 DNA sequence: TGTGCCAGCAGTTCCACCGGCGGAGACTATGGCTACACCTTC. The V and J genes are TRBV6-1 and TRBJ1-2; no firm D call. The CDR3 has 14 amino acids. The ends were cut back, 5 bases at V and 3 bases at J, with 13 bases in the middle. CDR1 is MNHNS and CDR2 is SASEGT in the germline V gene.

The chain uses TRBV28 and TRBJ2-4, with TRBD1 matching 7 bases. CDR1 MDHEN and CDR2 SYDVKM come from the germline V gene. V gave up 8 bases and J gave up 1 base; unmatched junction bases: 8. This CDR3 comprises 15 residues. The CDR3 coding sequence is TGTGCCAGCTTCAGTACAGGGGCCGCCAAAAACATTCAGTACTTC. This sequence encodes CASFSTGAAKNIQYF.

This sequence joins TRBV6-1 and TRBJ2-7; 11 bases are a match to TRBD1. V lost 4 bases and J lost 4; bases outside the gene matches: 9. The CDR3 length is 16 residues. Germline-derived CDR1 and CDR2 are MNHNS and SASEGT. CDR3 bases: TGTGCCAGCAGTGCGCAGGACAGGGGGCTCTCATACGAGCAGTACTTC. It specifies CASSAQDRGLSYEQYF.

This clone was found a few times. CDR3 loop: CASSPQVHANTGELFF. In nucleotides, the CDR3 is TGTGCCAGCAGCCCCCAGGTACACGCCAACACCGGGGAGCTGTTTTTT. This chain uses TRBV7-3 with TRBJ2-2, with D hard to call. Per the germline V gene, CDR1 is SGHTA and CDR2 is FQGTGA. This CDR3 comprises 16 residues. The V end was cut by 5 bases, the J end by 2 bases, with 15 bases between.

This clone was counted only a few times. The V gene is TRBV7-3, the J gene TRBJ2-1; 10 nucleotides match TRBD2. The CDR3 consists of 15 residues. Trimming cost V 4 bases and J 8 bases; bases outside gene matches: 8. CDR1 and CDR2 (germline): SGHTA, FQGTGA. As DNA, the CDR3 is TGTGCCAGCAGCTCATCTAGCGGGAGAGGGGATGAGCAGTTCTTC. Translating it yields CASSSSSGRGDEQFF. The complete variable domain, with remaining parts taken from reference TRBV7-3 and TRBJ2-1, reads GAGVSQTPSNKVTEKGKYVELRCDPISGHTALYWYRQSLGQGPEFLIYFQGTGAADDSGLPNDRFFAVRPEGSVSTLKIQRTERGDSAVYLCASSSSSGRGDEQFFGPGTRLTVL.

J is TRBJ1-2 and V is TRBV19, with D maybe TRBD1 (6 bases). Germline CDR1 LNHDA, CDR2 SQIVND (reference sequence). V lost 5 bases and J 4 bases, leaving 8 bases between the germline ends. The CDR3 covers 12 residues. The CDR3 sequence is CASSQGTYGYTF. In DNA form, the CDR3 reads TGTGCCAGTAGTCAGGGGACCTATGGCTACACCTTC.

The rearrangement uses TRBV19 and TRBJ2-4, with D possibly matching TRBD2 (6 bases). Trimming shortened V by 7 bases and J by 0 bases, and 22 bases separated the two germline ends. The germline CDR1 and CDR2 sequences are LNHDA and SQIVND (reference sequence). The CDR3 consists of 18 residues. In DNA, the CDR3 is TGTGCCAGTATCCACGACCCCCGGGAGCTAATAGCCAAAAACATTCAGTACTTC. This sequence encodes CASIHDPRELIAKNIQYF.

CDR3 sequence (DNA): TGCGCCAGCAGTGAGGGTAGCGGGATTCGGGGCGAGCAGTACTTC. Protein sequence: CASSEGSGIRGEQYF. This chain uses TRBV10-1 with TRBJ2-7, with 8 bases aligning to TRBD2. The CDR3 runs 15 residues. The V segment lost 2 bases and the J segment 6 bases; nucleotides outside the gene matches: 9. Germline V CDR1 and CDR2: WNHNN, SYGVQD (reference sequence).

This chain uses TRBV2 with TRBJ1-4; D is ambiguous. CDR3 length: 10 residues. The V gene lost 8 bases and the J gene lost 15 bases, with 13 bases spanning the gap. The germline V gene has CDR1 SNHLY and CDR2 FYNNEI. The CDR3, as DNA: TGTGCCAGCCTCGGGAGAGCGGTGTTTTTT. Its translation is CASLGRAVFF.

The sample holds one count of this clone. The chain combines TRBV7-9 with TRBJ2-3; no firm D call. This CDR3 is 12 amino acids long. Germline CDR1 SEHNR, CDR2 FQNEAQ (reference sequence). V lost 2 bases to trimming and J lost 6 bases, with 6 bases between them. CDR3 coding DNA: TGTGCCAGCAGCTTATCATTGGATACGCAGTATTTT. Its protein is CASSLSLDTQYF.

In its sample, this clone was seen once. This sequence joins TRBV10-3 and TRBJ2-7; 12 bases align to TRBD2. The CDR3 is 16 residues long. V trimming: 1 base; J trimming: 7 bases; junction bases outside the gene matches: 8. The germline V gene encodes CDR1 ENHRY and CDR2 SYGVKD. CDR3 in DNA: TGTGCCATCAGTGAGTATCTAGCGGGAGGGCCTCGTGAGCAGTACTTC. It is translated as CAISEYLAGGPREQYF.

This chain joins TRBV6-5 and TRBJ2-2, with a tentative D call TRBD1 (5 bases). V dropped 0 bases and J dropped 1 base, with 6 bases sitting between them. Germline V gene lookup returns CDR1 MNHEY and CDR2 SVGAGI. CDR3 size: 15 residues. CDR3: CASSYSQGNTGELFF. CDR3 sequence (DNA): TGTGCCAGCAGTTACTCCCAGGGGAACACCGGGGAGCTGTTTTTT.

This clone was counted a few times. The DNA of the CDR3 is TGTGCCAGCAGCTTGTCTTTAAGGACAGGGCCCAACGGGGAGCTGTTTTTT. Amino acid sequence: CASSLSLRTGPNGELFF. The J gene is TRBJ2-2, the V gene TRBV5-4; 8 bases match TRBD1. The CDR3 is 17 amino acids. The V and J ends lost 1 base and 7 bases, in that order; junction bases with no gene match: 12. From germline, CDR1 is SGHNT and CDR2 YYREEE (reference sequence).

This clone showed up just a few times. V and J are TRBV2 and TRBJ2-1; 10 bases agree with TRBD2. V lost 10 bases and J lost 3; bases outside the gene matches: 9. The CDR3 extends over 15 amino acids. CDR1 is SNHLY and CDR2 is FYNNEI in the germline V gene. The CDR3 nucleotides are TGTGCCATCAGGGGGACTAGCGAGATCTACAATGAGCAGTTCTTC. It encodes CAIRGTSEIYNEQFF.